This T cell receptor (beta chain) was recovered during a study of PD-L1 blockade in urothelial cancer. Study-wide results and limits: Where pretreatment blood TCR clonality fell below the median, better survival was predicted.

Unmatched junction bases numbered 8, after V lost 3 bases and J lost 6 bases. CDR3 length: 14 residues. Germline V CDR1 and CDR2: SGHDT, YYEEEE. The assay was immunoSEQ multiplex PCR, and TCRdb's table has in-frame clones only and misses some. The sample has approximately 100,000 clones, roughly 90% seen once. As concerns this clone: The antigen is undetermined.

Regarding time point: pretreatment peripheral blood. This sequence was found in a woman over 75 with urothelial cancer. The specimen was PBMCs, collected around atezolizumab (anti-PD-L1) treatment. The gene calls are TRBV5-6 and TRBJ1-2, with TRBD1 matching over 7 bases. The CDR3 here is CASSSPDRKHGYTF. The CDR3 nucleotides read TGTGCCAGCAGCTCCCCGGACAGGAAGCATGGCTACACCTTC. Full variable domain (remainder filled in from reference TRBV5-6 and TRBJ1-2): DAGVTQSPTHLIKTRGQQVTLRCSPKSGHDTVSWYQQALGQGPQFIFQYYEEEERQRGNFPDRFSGHQFPNYSSELNVNALLLGDSALYLCASSSPDRKHGYTFGSGTRLTVV.